A single TCR beta chain is shown here with its context. Antigen specificity is unknown. This table comes from immunoSEQ multiplex PCR, and its TCRdb copy is limited to in-frame clones, with some not included. This table holds under 1,100,000 clones, roughly 80% found once. Healthy adults negative for HIV, lacking recent acute infections or vaccinations, served as donors. CD45RA+ naive and CD45RA-negative memory subsets were separated from CD4+ cells. These data come from a study of shared clonotypes between healthy human individuals. Study-wide results and limits: Some naive CD4 clonotypes, about 5%, turned up in common across a few donors.

The CDR3 is 13 amino acids. The V end was cut by 10 bases, the J end by 4 bases, with 16 bases between. CDR1 MDHEN and CDR2 SYDVKM come from the germline V gene. The chain joins TRBV28 to TRBJ2-5; TRBD2 might be the D (6 bases). Sequenced input: memory CD4+ T cells sorted from blood. Stated subset: CD45RA-negative fraction. The clonotype was recovered from a man aged 18-30 years in good health. CDR3 in amino acids: CATLEGGGETQYF. Here the CDR3 DNA reads TGTGCCACCCTTGAGGGAGGAGGAGAGACCCAGTACTTC. Using reference TRBV28 and TRBJ2-5 for the parts outside the CDR3, the full variable domain is DVKVTQSSRYLVKRTGEKVFLECVQDMDHENMFWYRQDPGLGLRLIYFSYDVKMKEKGDIPEGYSVSREKKERFSLILESASTNQTSMYLCATLEGGGETQYFGPGTRLLVL.